One and the same sample provided the 28 T cell receptor beta chains below, sequenced in a study of T cell responses to AZD1222 COVID-19 vaccine. The repertoire was sequenced with immunoSEQ multiplex PCR; TCRdb's copy has only in-frame clones and lacks some. The table shows some 120,000 clones, with just over 85% occurring only once. The sequencing used peripheral blood, collected on day 0 of AZD1222 vaccination. The receptor set was obtained from an adult in good health.

The CDR3 is CATSRDAGTYEQYF. Written as DNA, the CDR3 is TGTGCCACCAGCAGAGATGCAGGCACCTACGAGCAGTACTTC. This rearrangement joins TRBV15 to TRBJ2-7; no definite D call. The CDR3 is made up of 14 amino acids. V was trimmed by 0 bases and J by 2 bases, leaving 8 bases between them. Germline CDR1 is LNHNV and CDR2 is YYDKDF (reference sequence).

This sequence joins TRBV27 and TRBJ2-7; 12 positions agree with TRBD2. CDR3 size: 15 residues. Unmatched junction bases numbered 8, after V lost 5 bases and J lost 6 bases. Germline V gives CDR1 MNHEY, CDR2 SMNVEV (reference sequence). This CDR3 is CASSRRTSGISEQYF. The CDR3 region has the DNA TGTGCCAGCAGTCGACGGACTAGCGGGATCTCCGAGCAGTACTTC.

This sequence joins TRBV25-1 and TRBJ2-7; no definite D call. In germline, CDR1 is MGHDK, CDR2 SYGVNS. The CDR3 consists of 14 residues. V lost 8 bases to trimming and J lost 1 base, with 15 bases between them. The CDR3 is CASSGPPRSYEQYF. The CDR3 region has the DNA TGTGCCAGCTCAGGTCCCCCAAGGTCCTACGAGCAGTACTTC.

This clone has just a few counts. The rearrangement links TRBV11-2 to TRBJ2-3; D possibly corresponds to TRBD1 (6 bases). The CDR3 spans 14 residues. In germline, CDR1 is SGHAT, CDR2 FQNNGV. Trimming left V 1 base short and J 5 bases short, with 10 bases between. In nucleotides, the CDR3 is TGTGCCAGCAGCTTAGGGCAGGGGTTAGATACGCAGTATTTT. It codes for CASSLGQGLDTQYF.

The rearrangement links TRBV5-1 to TRBJ1-4; D uncertain. Germline CDR1 and CDR2: SGHRS and YFSETQ. The CDR3 has 14 residues. Trimming took off 7 bases at V and 12 bases at J, with 22 bases between the two ends. In DNA, the CDR3 is TGCGCCAGCCGACCTAATGCCCGGGGTGGAGAACTGTTTTTT. Translated: CASRPNARGGELFF. Full variable domain (remainder filled in from reference TRBV5-1 and TRBJ1-4): KAGVTQTPRYLIKTRGQQVTLSCSPISGHRSVSWYQQTPGQGLQFLFEYFSETQRNKGNFPGRFSGRQFSNSRSEMNVSTLELGDSALYLCASRPNARGGELFFGSGTQLSVL.

The J gene is TRBJ2-7, the V gene TRBV27, with D tentatively TRBD2 (6 bases). The CDR3 is 15 amino acids. V was shortened by 3 bases and J by 6 bases, with 18 bases between the two germline ends. Germline CDR1 and CDR2: MNHEY and SMNVEV (reference sequence). The CDR3 DNA is TGTGCCAGCAGTTTCTATACTAGCCCCCTAAGCGAGCAGTACTTC. It specifies CASSFYTSPLSEQYF.

This chain uses TRBV10-1 with TRBJ2-7; TRBD1 is a possible D gene (6 bases). Germline V gene lookup returns CDR1 WNHNN and CDR2 SYGVQD (reference sequence). V was pared by 6 bases and J by 1 base, with 19 bases between. CDR3 size: 16 residues. DNA for the CDR3: TGCGCCAGCAGGAGCCGGACAGCGCTCTTTTCCTACGAGCAGTACTTC. As protein: CASRSRTALFSYEQYF.

This rearrangement joins TRBV5-1 to TRBJ2-1, with 13 bases matching TRBD2. CDR1 and CDR2 from the germline V gene are SGHRS and YFSETQ. The junction had 9 bases not matched to a gene; V was cut back by 7 bases and J by 8 bases. The CDR3 runs 15 residues. CDR3 loop: CASGQTSGRKDEQFF. CDR3 nucleotide sequence: TGCGCCAGCGGCCAGACTAGCGGGAGGAAGGATGAGCAGTTCTTC.

This chain uses TRBV19 with TRBJ1-4; 8 nucleotides match TRBD1. The CDR3 extends over 15 amino acids. The germline CDR1 and CDR2 sequences are LNHDA and SQIVND (reference sequence). V lost 3 bases and J lost 2; bases outside the gene matches: 2. The CDR3 reads CASSIRQGTNEKLFF. CDR3 in DNA: TGTGCCAGTAGTATCCGACAGGGGACTAATGAAAAACTGTTTTTT.

This chain joins TRBV12-3 or TRBV12-4 and TRBJ2-3; no clear D. V dropped 7 bases and J dropped 5 bases, with 13 bases sitting between them. The CDR3 runs to 13 residues. The DNA for the CDR3 is TGTGCCAGCACCCTGGAGTGGGAAGATACGCAGTATTTT. The encoded protein is CASTLEWEDTQYF.

The table lists this clone with a count of one. This chain links TRBV15 with TRBJ1-4; D gene unclear. Germline lookup yields CDR1 LNHNV and CDR2 YYDKDF (reference sequence). The CDR3 spans 17 residues. V lost 1 base and J lost 0, with 12 bases in between. CDR3 sequence reads: CATSRVAQVATNEKLFF. The CDR3 nucleotides read TGTGCCACCAGCAGAGTGGCGCAGGTTGCAACTAATGAAAAACTGTTTTTT.

This sequence joins TRBV12-3 or TRBV12-4 and TRBJ1-1; D ambiguous. CDR3 length: 13 amino acids. The V end was cut by 10 bases, the J end by 1 base, with 13 bases between. CDR3 protein: CATDLTSNTEAFF. CDR3 bases: TGTGCCACCGATCTTACTTCGAACACTGAAGCTTTCTTT.

The chain links TRBV19 to TRBJ1-4, with D hard to call. CDR3 size: 14 residues. In germline, CDR1 is LNHDA, CDR2 SQIVND (reference sequence). V lost 6 bases, J lost 0 bases, and 8 bases lay in between. CDR3 amino acids: CASRRRTTNEKLFF. In nucleotides, the CDR3 is TGTGCCAGTAGGCGGCGGACAACTAATGAAAAACTGTTTTTT.

A single count supports this clone. This chain connects TRBV12-3 or TRBV12-4 to TRBJ1-5; D ambiguous. Deletions cut 1 base from V and 7 bases from J, with 5 bases between. There are 12 residues in the CDR3. This chain's CDR3 is CASSLGWQPQHF. The CDR3 nucleotides are TGTGCCAGCAGTTTAGGGTGGCAGCCCCAGCATTTT.

This chain joins TRBV7-8 and TRBJ2-5; 7 bases align to TRBD2. The V and J ends lost 1 base and 5 bases, in that order; junction bases with no gene match: 7. Per germline, CDR1 SGHVS and CDR2 FQNEAQ. The length of the CDR3 is 15 residues. CDR3 sequence (DNA): TGTGCCAGCAGCTTAGTTACGGGGGGTTGGGAGACCCAGTACTTC. Its translation: CASSLVTGGWETQYF.

The V and J genes are TRBV29-1 and TRBJ2-5, with D unclear. From germline, CDR1 is SQVTM and CDR2 ANQGSEA. This CDR3 is 13 amino acids long. Trimming removed 3 bases at V and 5 bases at J, with 13 bases between. The CDR3 spells CSVDDTSAETQYF. The CDR3 DNA sequence: TGCAGCGTTGATGACACATCTGCGGAGACCCAGTACTTC.

A word on this clone: At one end the junction does not follow the germline gene, possibly because of a read error. CDR3 DNA: TGCGTAAGGCTGGGAGGAAACACCGGGGAGCTGTTTTTT. Translation: CVRLGGNTGELFF. The chain links TRBV7-6 to TRBJ2-2; tentative D call: TRBD2 (6 bases). The CDR3 extends over 13 amino acids. Looked up from germline, CDR1 is SGHVS and CDR2 is FNYEAQ.

The table lists this clone with a count of one. The rearrangement links TRBV2 to TRBJ1-2; D ambiguous. This CDR3 region has 12 residues. CDR1 is SNHLY and CDR2 is FYNNEI in the germline V gene. Trimming took 6 bases from V and 7 from J, leaving 12 bases between them. CDR3 sequence: CASRAGSFGYTF. The CDR3 DNA follows: TGTGCCAGCAGGGCTGGTTCATTTGGCTACACCTTC.

This chain connects TRBV6-5 to TRBJ1-1; D is unresolved. Between the trimmed V and J ends, which lost 2 bases and 5 bases, there was a span of 9 bases. Germline CDR1 is MNHEY and CDR2 is SVGAGI. The CDR3 is 13 residues long. The CDR3 bases are TGTGCCAGCAGTTACAGGACCGGGACTGAAGCTTTCTTT. Encoded protein: CASSYRTGTEAFF.

This CDR3 is CASSPTPFGNTIYF. The CDR3 nucleotides read TGCGCCAGCAGCCCTACACCTTTTGGAAACACCATATATTTT. The genes are TRBV4-1 and TRBJ1-3; unclear D gene. V was pared by 4 bases and J by 3 bases, with 10 bases between. Germline CDR1 reads MGHRA; CDR2 reads YSYEKL. The CDR3 sequence is 14 residues long.

The V gene is TRBV5-1, the J gene TRBJ2-1; D tentatively fits TRBD1 or TRBD2 (5 bases each). The CDR3 covers 14 residues. Trimming stripped 4 bases from V and 8 bases from J, with 16 bases between. CDR1 and CDR2 from the germline V gene are SGHRS and YFSETQ. CDR3 amino acids: CASSREWGSDEQFF. Here the CDR3 DNA reads TGCGCCAGCAGCCGGGAATGGGGCTCGGATGAGCAGTTCTTC.

This clone was counted once. This chain joins TRBV19 and TRBJ2-7; D may correspond to TRBD1 or TRBD2 (5 bases each). There are 15 residues in the CDR3. V lost 1 base to trimming and J lost 1 base, with 11 bases between them. Germline V gene data show CDR1 as LNHDA and CDR2 as SQIVND (reference sequence). CDR3 nucleotides: TGTGCCAGTAGTATAGGAGGGACGGAATCCTACGAGCAGTACTTC. Its translation is CASSIGGTESYEQYF.

The rearrangement links TRBV29-1 to TRBJ1-6, with TRBD1 as a possible D gene (5 bases). V lost 4 bases and J lost 3, with 7 bases in between. This CDR3 spans 13 amino acids. The germline gives CDR1 SQVTM, CDR2 ANQGSEA. The CDR3 is CSVGQGYNSPLHF. The CDR3 DNA is TGCAGCGTTGGGCAGGGCTATAATTCACCCCTCCACTTT.

The chain carries TRBV11-2 and TRBJ1-1; 7 bases agree with TRBD1. The CDR3 runs 15 residues. The ends lost 5 bases at V and 1 base at J; junction bases unmatched: 7. Per germline, CDR1 SGHAT and CDR2 FQNNGV. The CDR3 is CASSHRGQQNTEAFF. The CDR3 region has the DNA TGTGCCAGCAGCCATCGGGGACAGCAGAACACTGAAGCTTTCTTT.

This clone was counted only a few times. This rearrangement joins TRBV5-4 to TRBJ1-2; D uncertain. This CDR3 region has 13 residues. The germline CDR1 and CDR2 sequences are SGHNT and YYREEE (reference sequence). Trimming removed 4 bases from V and 10 bases from J, with 17 bases in between. Written as DNA, the CDR3 is TGTGCCAGCAGCCTGTATAAGTCGGGAGACTACACCTTC. It yields the protein CASSLYKSGDYTF.

This rearrangement joins TRBV12-3 or TRBV12-4 to TRBJ2-7; D is ambiguous. The CDR3 spans 12 residues. Trimming took 8 bases from V and 0 from J, leaving 8 bases between them. The CDR3 DNA reads as TGTGCCAGCGGCCAGGTCTCCTACGAGCAGTACTTC. It is translated as CASGQVSYEQYF.

The chain employs TRBV6-5 and TRBJ2-1; TRBD2 matches at 10 bases. In germline, CDR1 is MNHEY, CDR2 SVGAGI. This CDR3 contains 14 residues. Losses at the gene ends were 2 bases for V and 8 bases for J; bases not matched to a gene: 3. The CDR3 DNA is TGTGCCAGCAGTTACAACCTAGCGGGAGATGAGCAGTTCTTC. It encodes CASSYNLAGDEQFF.

CDR3 loop: CASSLYGNSGNTIYF. In nucleotides, the CDR3 is TGTGCCAGCAGCTTATATGGCAACTCTGGAAACACCATATATTTT. The chain is built from TRBV7-6 and TRBJ1-3; no clear D. This CDR3 is 15 amino acids long. Trimming stripped 2 bases from V and 0 bases from J, with 8 bases between. CDR1 is SGHVS and CDR2 is FNYEAQ in the germline V gene.